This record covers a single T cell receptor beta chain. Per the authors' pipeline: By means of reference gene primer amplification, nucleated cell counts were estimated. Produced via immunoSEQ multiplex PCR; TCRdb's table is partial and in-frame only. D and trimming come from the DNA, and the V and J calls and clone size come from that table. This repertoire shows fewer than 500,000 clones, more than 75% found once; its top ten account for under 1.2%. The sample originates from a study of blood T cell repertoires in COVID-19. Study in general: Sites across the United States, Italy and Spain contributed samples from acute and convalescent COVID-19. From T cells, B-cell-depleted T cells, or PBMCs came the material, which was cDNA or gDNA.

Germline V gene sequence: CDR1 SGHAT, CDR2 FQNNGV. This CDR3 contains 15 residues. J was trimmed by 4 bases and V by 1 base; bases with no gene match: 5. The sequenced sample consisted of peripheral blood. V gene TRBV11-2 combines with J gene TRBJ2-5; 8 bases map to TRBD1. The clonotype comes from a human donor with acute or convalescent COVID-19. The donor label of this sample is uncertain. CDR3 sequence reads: CASSLVGQGTETQYF. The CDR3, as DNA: TGTGCCAGCAGCTTAGTTGGACAGGGCACAGAGACCCAGTACTTC.